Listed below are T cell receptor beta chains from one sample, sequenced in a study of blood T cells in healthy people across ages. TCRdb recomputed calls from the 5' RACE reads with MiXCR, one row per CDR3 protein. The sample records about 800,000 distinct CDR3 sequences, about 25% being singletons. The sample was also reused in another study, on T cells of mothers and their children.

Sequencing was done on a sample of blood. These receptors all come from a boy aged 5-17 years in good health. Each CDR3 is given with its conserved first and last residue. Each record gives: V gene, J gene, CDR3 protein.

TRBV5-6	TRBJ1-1	CASSLVRSKDTEAFF
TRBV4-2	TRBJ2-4	CASSQDLAENIQYF
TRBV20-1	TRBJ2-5	CSASLTRGETQYF
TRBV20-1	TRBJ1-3	CSARGEGRSSGNTIYF
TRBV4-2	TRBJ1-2	CAGSHDRGGDGYTF
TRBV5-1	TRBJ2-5	CASSSRRAGILQETQYF
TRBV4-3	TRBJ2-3	CASSQDTKDTQYF
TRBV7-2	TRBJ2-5	CASSQTGTQETQYF
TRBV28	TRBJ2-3	CASSLSGESDTQYF
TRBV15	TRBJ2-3	CATSRDAGLKTDTQYF
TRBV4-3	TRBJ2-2	CASSQASSDGDGELFF
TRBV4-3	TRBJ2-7	CASSQARGYEQYF
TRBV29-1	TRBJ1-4	CSVATNEKLFF
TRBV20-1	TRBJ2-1	CSATSGGALRGNEQFF
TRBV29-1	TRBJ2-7	CSVVREDYEQYF
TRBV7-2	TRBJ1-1	CASSFRWNTEAFF
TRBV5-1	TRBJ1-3	CASSLGSTSGNTIYF
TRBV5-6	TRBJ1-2	CASSLTGVPAGYTF
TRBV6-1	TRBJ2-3	CASRGQDTQYF
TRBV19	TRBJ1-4	CASSWGRTDEEKLFF
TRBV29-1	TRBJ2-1	CSVAGTLSSYNEQFF
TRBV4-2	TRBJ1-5	CASSGLSGSNQPQHF
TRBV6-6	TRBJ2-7	CASSYSSSGSYEQYF
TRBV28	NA	CASTGEWRDEQFF
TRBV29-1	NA	CSVVLAGRMYNGQFF
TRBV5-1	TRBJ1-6	CTSSLSGRGSNSPLHF
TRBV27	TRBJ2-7	CASSSGATLLRKQYF